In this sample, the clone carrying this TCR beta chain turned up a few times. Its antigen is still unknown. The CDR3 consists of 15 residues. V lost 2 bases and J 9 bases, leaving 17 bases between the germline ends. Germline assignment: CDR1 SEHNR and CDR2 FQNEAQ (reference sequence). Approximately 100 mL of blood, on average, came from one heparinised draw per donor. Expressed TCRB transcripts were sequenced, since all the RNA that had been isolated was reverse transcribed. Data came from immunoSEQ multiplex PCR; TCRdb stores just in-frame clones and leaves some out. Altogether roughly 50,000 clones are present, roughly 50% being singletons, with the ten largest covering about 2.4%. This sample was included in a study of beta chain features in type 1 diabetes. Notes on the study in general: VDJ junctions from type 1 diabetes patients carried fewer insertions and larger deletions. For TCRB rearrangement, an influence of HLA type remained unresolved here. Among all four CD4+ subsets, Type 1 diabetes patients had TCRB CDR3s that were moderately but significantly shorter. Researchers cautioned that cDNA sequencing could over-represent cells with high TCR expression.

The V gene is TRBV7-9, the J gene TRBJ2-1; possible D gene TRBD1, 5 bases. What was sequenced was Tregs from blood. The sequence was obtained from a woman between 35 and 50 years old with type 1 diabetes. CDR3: CASSLTSVTQGEQFF. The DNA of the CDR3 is TGTGCCAGCAGCTTAACGAGCGTAACCCAGGGTGAGCAGTTCTTC.